These 28 T cell receptor beta chains originate from one sample sequenced in a study of T-cell memory formation after mild COVID-19. TCRdb fed the 5' RACE reads into MiXCR, producing one record per CDR3 protein. The sample lists some 150,000 distinct CDR3 sequences; roughly 21% were seen once. Material: PBMCs or a T cell subset sorted from them (not recorded which). These receptors were obtained from an adult woman who had mild COVID-19 (a few samples of this study predate the infection). Cell type and time point are not known.

This clonotype was detected ten times or more. The chain carries TRBV5-1 and TRBJ1-1, with 9 nucleotides matching TRBD1. The J segment lost 1 base and the V segment lost 3 bases, leaving 1 base of the junction unmatched. The germline V gene has CDR1 SGHRS and CDR2 YFSETQ. The CDR3 length is 14 residues. Here the CDR3 reads CASSSGQGNTEAFF. DNA for the CDR3: TGCGCCAGCAGCTCGGGACAGGGGAACACTGAAGCTTTCTTT.

The chain couples TRBV7-3 to TRBJ2-3, with 16 nucleotides matching TRBD2. The CDR3 is 16 amino acids. The germline V gene has CDR1 SGHTA and CDR2 FQGTGA. V lost 5 bases, J lost 4 bases, and 3 bases stayed unmatched. This CDR3 is CASSPGTSGGADTQYF. DNA for the CDR3: TGTGCCAGCAGCCCCGGGACTAGCGGGGGGGCAGATACGCAGTATTTT.

This chain connects TRBV12-3 or TRBV12-4 to TRBJ2-7; 8 positions agree with TRBD1. The CDR3 covers 16 residues. Losses at the gene ends were 5 bases for V and 1 base for J; bases not matched to a gene: 10. The CDR3 here is CASSPPVTGESYEQYF. The CDR3 nucleotides are TGTGCCAGCAGTCCCCCAGTGACAGGGGAGTCCTACGAGCAGTACTTC.

The CDR3 is CASSSLAGAYEQYF. The CDR3 region has the DNA TGTGCCAGCAGCTCCCTAGCGGGAGCCTACGAGCAGTACTTC. This chain uses TRBV7-2 with TRBJ2-7, with 10 bases that match TRBD2. The V and J ends lost 4 bases and 2 bases, in that order; junction bases with no gene match: 2. CDR1 SGHTA and CDR2 FQGNSA come from the germline V gene. CDR3 size: 14 residues.

This clonotype was seen a few times. The gene calls are TRBV29-1 and TRBJ1-4; perhaps TRBD1 as D (5 bases). The V end was cut by 7 bases, the J end by 7 bases, with 13 bases between. Germline CDR1 is SQVTM and CDR2 is ANQGSEA. This CDR3 is 12 amino acids long. The CDR3: CSGGEFGEKLFF. The DNA of the CDR3 is TGCAGCGGAGGGGAGTTTGGTGAAAAACTGTTTTTT.

This clonotype turned up a few times. The chain's CDR3 is CASSWTSGSTDTQYF. The DNA for the CDR3 is TGTGCCAGCAGCTGGACTAGCGGGAGCACAGATACGCAGTATTTT. This rearrangement joins TRBV7-9 to TRBJ2-3; 11 positions match TRBD2. The CDR3 extends over 15 amino acids. Per germline, CDR1 SEHNR and CDR2 FQNEAQ (reference sequence). With 4 bases clipped from V and 0 bases from J, the junction kept 0 bases outside the gene matches.

This clonotype occurred a few times. The chain couples TRBV12-3 or TRBV12-4 to TRBJ2-7, with a weak D call TRBD2 (6 bases). Trimming pared 2 bases from V and 3 bases from J, leaving 14 bases between. The CDR3 contains 15 residues. The CDR3 DNA reads as TGTGCCAGCAGTTTACATCGCGGGACCAACTACGAGCAGTACTTC. This codes for CASSLHRGTNYEQYF.

The rearrangement joins TRBV5-4 to TRBJ2-4; TRBD2 matches at 8 bases. After removal of 3 bases from V and 8 bases from J, the junction contained 7 bases not matched to a gene. CDR1 and CDR2 from the germline V gene are SGHNT and YYREEE (reference sequence). The CDR3 loop spans 14 amino acids. The CDR3 is CASSSGGARDIQYF. For the CDR3, the DNA is TGTGCCAGCAGCTCCGGGGGGGCAAGGGACATTCAGTACTTC.

J is TRBJ1-6 and V is TRBV7-2, with a tentative D call TRBD1 (5 bases). From germline, CDR1 is SGHTA and CDR2 FQGNSA. Trimming took off 0 bases at V and 15 bases at J, with 21 bases between the two ends. This CDR3 is 16 amino acids long. In DNA, the CDR3 is TGTGCCAGCAGCTTAGCTTTTGGGGACCCCCATGGGGACCTCCACTTT. It yields the protein CASSLAFGDPHGDLHF. The variable domain in full, completed from reference TRBV7-2 and TRBJ1-6, reads GAGVSQSPSNKVTEKGKDVELRCDPISGHTALYWYRQSLGQGLEFLIYFQGNSAPDKSGLPSDRFSAERTGGSVSTLTIQRTQQEDSAVYLCASSLAFGDPHGDLHFGNGTRLTVT.

This clonotype was counted many times. The genes are TRBV20-1 and TRBJ2-2; 8 positions agree with TRBD2. The J segment lost 2 bases and the V segment lost 2 bases, leaving 1 base of the junction unmatched. Germline-derived CDR1 and CDR2 are DFQATT and SNEGSKA (reference sequence). The CDR3 is 14 amino acids. CDR3 nucleotide sequence: TGCAGTGCTAGAAGCGGGGGAAACACCGGGGAGCTGTTTTTT. Its translation is CSARSGGNTGELFF.

The rearrangement links TRBV6-5 to TRBJ2-5; D is unresolved. Between the trimmed V and J ends, which lost 4 bases and 3 bases, there was a span of 15 bases. This CDR3 contains 15 residues. The V gene's germline CDR1 is MNHEY and CDR2 SVGAGI. Written as DNA, the CDR3 is TGTGCCAGCAGTTTCGGACGCAATCGGAAAGAGACCCAGTACTTC. Translating it yields CASSFGRNRKETQYF.

This clonotype was recorded a few times. V and J are TRBV12-3 or TRBV12-4 and TRBJ2-7; D ambiguous. The germline V and J ends were trimmed by 0 bases and 0 bases, with 6 bases remaining between them. The length of the CDR3 is 14 residues. The CDR3 loop is CASSLAHLSYEQYF. In nucleotides, the CDR3 is TGTGCCAGCAGTTTAGCCCACCTCTCCTACGAGCAGTACTTC.

This clonotype was seen more than once but under ten times. The chain carries TRBV5-1 and TRBJ1-5; D perhaps matches TRBD1 (6 bases). The CDR3 loop spans 15 amino acids. Germline CDR1 SGHRS, CDR2 YFSETQ. V was pared by 2 bases and J by 2 bases, with 11 bases between. The CDR3 bases are TGCGCCAGCAGCTTAACAGGGACGGGCAATCAGCCCCAGCATTTT. This gives the protein CASSLTGTGNQPQHF.

J is TRBJ2-3 and V is TRBV20-1; 7 nucleotides agree with TRBD1. The CDR3 sequence is 13 residues long. Trimming took 3 bases from V and 1 from J; bases not matched to a gene: 1. The germline V gene encodes CDR1 DFQATT and CDR2 SNEGSKA (reference sequence). Written as DNA, the CDR3 is TGCAGTGCTAGTGGGACAGGCACAGATACGCAGTATTTT. Its protein is CSASGTGTDTQYF.

This clonotype was counted between two and nine times. The rearrangement links TRBV25-1 to TRBJ2-3; TRBD1 matches 9 bases. V lost 2 bases and J lost 3; bases outside the gene matches: 3. Germline values: CDR1 MGHDK, CDR2 SYGVNS. This CDR3 has 15 residues. The CDR3 protein is CASSEGQGRTDTQYF. The CDR3 DNA reads as TGTGCCAGCAGTGAAGGACAGGGGAGGACAGATACGCAGTATTTT.

This CDR3 is CASRGQGGSPLHF. The DNA of the CDR3 is TGTGCCAGCAGGGGACAGGGCGGTTCACCCCTCCACTTT. The V and J genes are TRBV6-1 and TRBJ1-6; 9 bases match TRBD1. The germline CDR1 and CDR2 sequences are MNHNS and SASEGT. The CDR3 runs to 13 residues. J was trimmed by 9 bases and V by 6 bases; bases with no gene match: 3.

The chain combines TRBV4-2 with TRBJ2-1, with TRBD2 matching 9 bases. With V trimmed by 0 bases and J by 5 bases, 8 bases remained unmatched. The CDR3 consists of 17 residues. Germline CDR1 reads LGHNA; CDR2 reads YNFKEQ. In DNA form, the CDR3 reads TGTGCCAGCAGCCAAGATCCGGTGGCGGGGGGGAACAATGAGCAGTTCTTC. It yields the protein CASSQDPVAGGNNEQFF.

V and J are TRBV6-2 or TRBV6-3 and TRBJ2-1; 10 bases align to TRBD1. The CDR3 length is 16 residues. CDR1 is MNHEY, CDR2 SVGEGT, per germline. V shed 6 bases, J shed 2 bases, and the junction held 7 bases outside the gene matches. CDR3 loop: CASSPEGTGAYNEQFF. The DNA for the CDR3 is TGTGCCAGCAGCCCTGAAGGGACAGGGGCCTACAATGAGCAGTTCTTC.

V is TRBV7-6 and J is TRBJ2-6; D is possibly TRBD1 or TRBD2 (5 bases each). The V end was cut by 6 bases, the J end by 0 bases, with 21 bases between. From germline, CDR1 is SGHVS and CDR2 FNYEAQ. The CDR3 is 19 amino acids. The CDR3 DNA follows: TGTGCCAGCAGAGCCGCCCGGACTCTGACAGCCTCTGGGGCCAACGTCCTGACTTTC. This encodes CASRAARTLTASGANVLTF.

V and J are TRBV5-1 and TRBJ2-7, with a tentative D call TRBD2 (6 bases). The CDR3 covers 14 residues. Germline CDR1 reads SGHRS; CDR2 reads YFSETQ. Trimming cost V 3 bases and J 3 bases, with 13 bases left between them. The CDR3 nucleotides are TGCGCCAGCAGCTCGCCACTAGCTAGCTACGAGCAGTACTTC. As protein: CASSSPLASYEQYF.

This clonotype was picked up a small number of times. It may be a read error: a sequence one base away is much more abundant. This chain joins TRBV18 and TRBJ2-5, with D unresolved. CDR1 is KGHSH and CDR2 is LQKENI in the germline V gene. V shed 5 bases and J shed 4 bases, with 11 bases lying between them. The CDR3 length is 13 residues. The CDR3 DNA follows: TGTGCCAGCTCAGCCATTATGGGAGAGACCCAGTACTTC. Its protein is CASSAIMGETQYF.

This clonotype has a single count. Mismatch with germline at one junction end may stem from a read error. The chain links TRBV7-2 to TRBJ2-3; 8 nucleotides line up with TRBD2. The CDR3 totals 16 residues. Germline CDR1 reads SGHTA; CDR2 reads FQGNSA. The CDR3 loop is CASSLFPGGAVDTQCF. CDR3 sequence (DNA): TGTGCCAGCAGCTTATTCCCCGGGGGGGCAGTAGATACGCAGTGTTTT.

The rearrangement links TRBV5-1 to TRBJ1-1, with D possibly matching TRBD1 (6 bases). The germline V gene encodes CDR1 SGHRS and CDR2 YFSETQ. The CDR3 sequence is 13 residues long. V lost 7 bases and J lost 0, with 10 bases in between. The CDR3 reads CASGQFMNTEAFF. The CDR3 DNA sequence: TGCGCCAGCGGACAGTTCATGAACACTGAAGCTTTCTTT.

This rearrangement joins TRBV2 to TRBJ2-3, with D hard to call. This CDR3 comprises 12 residues. Germline CDR1 reads SNHLY; CDR2 reads FYNNEI. The V end lost 1 base, the J end lost 8 bases, and 7 bases lay between the germline ends. The CDR3 DNA reads as TGTGCCAGCAGTGAAGGGGATGTTACGCAGTATTTT. It translates to CASSEGDVTQYF.

This clonotype was detected a few times. The chain uses TRBV12-5 and TRBJ2-7; 7 bases line up with TRBD1. The length of the CDR3 is 13 residues. Per germline, CDR1 LGHNT and CDR2 FRNRAP. V dropped 1 base and J dropped 4; count of bases not matched to a gene: 1. CDR3 nucleotide sequence: TGTGCTAGTGGTTTGGCAGGGGGTTACGAGCAGTACTTC. Translated: CASGLAGGYEQYF.

The chain joins TRBV20-1 to TRBJ2-1, with TRBD2 matching over 7 bases. This CDR3 is built from 16 residues. V lost 1 base and J lost 5; bases outside the gene matches: 11. Looked up from germline, CDR1 is DFQATT and CDR2 is SNEGSKA (reference sequence). The CDR3 loop is CSARAQGGRFHNEQFF. The DNA of the CDR3 is TGCAGTGCTAGAGCCCAGGGCGGGAGATTCCACAATGAGCAGTTCTTC.

At least ten counts were recorded for this clonotype. The V gene is TRBV5-1, the J gene TRBJ2-3; D ambiguous. The length of the CDR3 is 12 residues. Germline values: CDR1 SGHRS, CDR2 YFSETQ. V lost 0 bases to trimming and J lost 5 bases, with 4 bases between them. This CDR3 reads CASSLGGDTQYF. The CDR3 DNA reads as TGCGCCAGCAGCTTGGGCGGAGATACGCAGTATTTT.

This clonotype showed up just a few times. This chain connects TRBV12-3 or TRBV12-4 to TRBJ1-5, with 7 bases matching TRBD1. This CDR3 has 18 amino acids. V was clipped by 6 bases and J by 0 bases; unmatched bases: 14. CDR3: CASRIYRGGEHSNQPQHF. In DNA form, the CDR3 reads TGTGCCAGCAGGATTTACAGGGGCGGGGAACATAGCAATCAGCCCCAGCATTTT.